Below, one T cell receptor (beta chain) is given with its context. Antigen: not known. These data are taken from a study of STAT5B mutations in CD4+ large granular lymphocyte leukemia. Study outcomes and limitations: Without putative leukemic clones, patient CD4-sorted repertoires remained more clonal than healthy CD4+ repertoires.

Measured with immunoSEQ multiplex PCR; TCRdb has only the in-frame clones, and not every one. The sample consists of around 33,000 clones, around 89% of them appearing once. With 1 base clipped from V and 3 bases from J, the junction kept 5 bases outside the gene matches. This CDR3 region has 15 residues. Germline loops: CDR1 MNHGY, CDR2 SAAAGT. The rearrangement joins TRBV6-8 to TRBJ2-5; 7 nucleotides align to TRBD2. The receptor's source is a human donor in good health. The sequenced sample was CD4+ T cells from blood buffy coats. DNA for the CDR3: TGTGCCAGCAGTTACTGGCGGGAGTCCGAAGAGACCCAGTACTTC. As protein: CASSYWRESEETQYF.